The sample holds many counts of the clone carrying this TCR beta chain. Its specificity is not known. Using RNA template, CDR3s of TCR alpha and beta were amplified with iRepertoire arm-PCR. One-step reverse transcription and amplification started from roughly 100-400 ng of tissue mRNA or PBMC total RNA. A single record per CDR3 protein comes from TCRdb applying MiXCR to the multiplex PCR reads. The sample holds approximately 110,000 distinct CDR3 sequences, roughly 23% seen once. This entry comes from a study of glioma-infiltrating T cells. Germline V gene lookup returns CDR1 SGHTA and CDR2 FQGNSA. V dropped 5 bases and J dropped 3 bases, with 13 bases sitting between them. The CDR3 is made up of 14 amino acids. Findings and limits, study-wide: Gliomas, especially low-grade, showed above-expected tissue-blood divergence; non-neoplastic patients showed below. Only very few CDR3 sequences appeared in both tissue and blood.

This receptor was obtained from a human donor with low-grade glioma or glioblastoma, undergoing nonglioma brain surgery, or in good health (not recorded which). Material for sequencing was glioma tissue, nonneoplastic brain tissue, or PBMCs (not recorded which). V gene TRBV7-2 combines with J gene TRBJ1-2; tentative D call: TRBD1 (6 bases). Written as DNA, the CDR3 is TGTGCCAGCAGCCCTACGGACAGCTACTATGGCTACACCTTC. Its translation is CASSPTDSYYGYTF.